This T cell receptor (beta chain) emerged from a study of T cell responses to AZD1222 COVID-19 vaccine. With regard to this clone: What it binds is not known.

Assay used: immunoSEQ multiplex PCR; TCRdb lists only in-frame clones, some missing. The sample lists 140,000 or so clones; about 90% were seen once. General study points: Regions 160-218 and 743-854 dominated among vaccine-associated CD4 TCRs spanning spike. Reportedly, nearly half of unique spike TCRs recognized epitopes outside B.1.351/B.1.1.7 mutations. None of the repertoires were sampled until the peak T cell response had passed. Seropositive status at baseline applied to only 5 to 7 AZD1222 recipients.

CDR1 is SGHNT and CDR2 is YYREEE in the germline V gene (reference sequence). V dropped 3 bases and J dropped 3; count of bases not matched to a gene: 5. The CDR3 sequence is 16 residues long. The chain has TRBV5-4 and TRBJ2-1, with TRBD2 matching 11 bases. The TCR originated in an adult who received the MenACWY meningococcal vaccine as a control. This material consisted of peripheral blood, taken 28 days after the second dose of the MenACWY control vaccine. CDR3 nucleotide sequence: TGTGCCAGCAGCTGGGTAGCGGGAGGGCTCTACAATGAGCAGTTCTTC. Translated, it gives CASSWVAGGLYNEQFF.